These T cell receptor beta chains were read from a single sample in a study of Ad26.COV2.S vaccination and SARS-CoV-2 variants. The method was immunoSEQ multiplex PCR; TCRdb's version includes in-frame clones alone and lacks a portion of them. The data show about half a million clones, 80% to 90% seen once. Sequencing used peripheral blood, obtained in a trial of Ad26.COV2.S vaccine versus placebo. These receptors were obtained from a person between 18 and 59 years old who received the Ad26.COV2.S COVID-19 vaccine or a placebo. The conserved cysteine and the conserved F or W are not part of the CDR3 here. For some rows the clone size is stated as once, few or many, or as a class when expanded; others skip it.

j_call v_call clone_size cdr3_aa
TRBJ2-2 TRBV3-1/TRBV3-2 . ASSHLRGISLGELF
TRBJ2-5 TRBV18 . ASSPDSLQETQY
TRBJ2-5 TRBV28 few ASSHQGGRVRETQY
TRBJ2-6 TRBV4-1 few ASSPWTGAGANVLT
TRBJ1-6 TRBV2 . ASRGDRSSYNSPLH
TRBJ2-7 TRBV13 . ASSAQGRTSYEQY
TRBJ1-5 TRBV18 . ASSPSNGGQPQH
TRBJ1-1 TRBV5-1 . ASKGGVNTEAF
TRBJ2-3 TRBV18 . ASSPSEAGASTDTQY
TRBJ2-7 TRBV9 . ASSVAAGAYEQY
TRBJ2-1 TRBV3-1/TRBV3-2 once ASSQVQRGGPGGPNEQF
TRBJ1-1 TRBV29-1 . SVARERNTEAF
TRBJ2-3 TRBV25-1 . ASSEYGSTDTQY
TRBJ1-5 TRBV6-1 . ASSESLEGYQPQH
TRBJ2-1 TRBV5-1 . ASSSGAGTLLGNEQF
TRBJ2-7 TRBV20-1 . SATIRYEQY
TRBJ1-2 TRBV30 . AWSVRVGYGYT
TRBJ1-1 TRBV12-5 . ASGVELPKAF
TRBJ2-7 TRBV14 . ASSQTPGTRQY
TRBJ2-1 TRBV15 . ATSKGGSYNEQF
TRBJ2-7 TRBV28 . ASITPQGARSEQY
TRBJ2-7 TRBV5-1 few ASSQDTAGGEQY
TRBJ2-3 TRBV3-1/TRBV3-2 . ASIPTDYRTDTQY
TRBJ2-7 TRBV11-1 . ASSLAAGYEQY